The rows below give T cell receptor beta chains drawn from one sample of a study of T cell responses to AZD1222 COVID-19 vaccine. Here immunoSEQ multiplex PCR was the method, and the copy in TCRdb shows in-frame clones only, minus some. The sample carries about 140,000 clones, 85% to 95% recorded once. The source was peripheral blood, collected 28 days after the second AZD1222 dose. The receptors shown here come from an adult who received the AZD1222 COVID-19 vaccine. The CDR3 runs from the conserved cysteine through the conserved F or W. D genes are given only for firm matches. Not all rows give a size; the values are once, few, many and, for expanded clones, a class.

abundance	len	d_gene	v_gene	j_gene	CDR3nt	CDR3aa
.	13	.	TRBV25-1	TRBJ2-7	TGTGCCAGCACGGAGGGCAGGGTCTACGAGCAGTACTTC	CASTEGRVYEQYF
.	15	TRBD2	TRBV24-1	TRBJ2-1	TGTGCCACCTCTGGGGCGGGAGAAGCCTACAATGAGCAGTTCTTC	CATSGAGEAYNEQFF
once	15	.	TRBV19	TRBJ1-5	TGTGCCAGTAGTTCCCGGGCGGCAGGCAATCAGCCCCAGCATTTT	CASSSRAAGNQPQHF
.	15	TRBD1	TRBV3-1/TRBV3-2	TRBJ1-1	TGTGCCAGCAGCCAAGGGGGACAGGGGAACACTGAAGCTTTCTTT	CASSQGGQGNTEAFF
.	15	.	TRBV6-2/TRBV6-3	TRBJ1-5	TGTGCCAGCAGTTTTGCAGGGGCCGGCAATCAGCCCCAGCATTTT	CASSFAGAGNQPQHF
.	14	.	TRBV7-9	TRBJ2-5	TGTGCCAGCAGCTTCGGGCCCGGGGAAAAGACCCAGTACTTC	CASSFGPGEKTQYF
.	15	TRBD1	TRBV6-4	TRBJ2-3	TGTGCCAGCAGTGACTCGACAGGGGGCGCAGATACGCAGTATTTT	CASSDSTGGADTQYF
once	16	TRBD2	TRBV4-1	TRBJ2-1	TGCGCCAGCAGCCAAGACGGGACTAGCGGGATCTATGAGCAGTTCTTC	CASSQDGTSGIYEQFF
once	14	.	TRBV6-1	TRBJ1-2	TGTGCCAGCAGTGAAGGTCCTGATTACTATGGCTACACCTTC	CASSEGPDYYGYTF
few	14	TRBD2	TRBV10-1	TRBJ2-1	TGCGCCAGCAGTGACCTAGCGGGAGTGAATGAGCAGTTCTTC	CASSDLAGVNEQFF
once	15	.	TRBV29-1	TRBJ2-2	TGCAGCGTTTCGAAGGGCAGGACGAACACCGGGGAGCTGTTTTTT	CSVSKGRTNTGELFF
.	13	.	TRBV30	TRBJ1-1	TGTGCCTGGAGTCCCACAGGGAACACTGAAGCTTTCTTT	CAWSPTGNTEAFF
.	14	TRBD1	TRBV7-9	TRBJ1-5	TGTGCCAGCAGGCACGGACAGGGAAGGCAGCCCCAGCATTTT	CASRHGQGRQPQHF
.	16	.	TRBV7-2	TRBJ2-7	TGTGCCAGCAGCTCTTTCGGTGGGCCGTTAAACTACGAGCAGTACTTC	CASSSFGGPLNYEQYF
.	19	TRBD2	TRBV7-2	TRBJ2-4	TGTGCCAGCAGCTTAGCTCGACTAGCGGGGGGCTCGGCCAAAAACATTCAGTACTTC	CASSLARLAGGSAKNIQYF
.	12	.	TRBV18	TRBJ1-1	TGTGCCAGCTCACGGGGGAACACTGAAGCTTTCTTT	CASSRGNTEAFF
.	12	.	TRBV29-1	TRBJ1-1	TGCAGCGTTGCAGGGGTGAACACTGAAGCTTTCTTT	CSVAGVNTEAFF
.	17	.	TRBV5-5	TRBJ1-1	TGTGCCAGCAGCTTGATCGTAGTAGGCAGAGTGGACGCGGAAGCTTTCTTT	CASSLIVVGRVDAEAFF
once	14	.	TRBV2	TRBJ2-5	TGTGCCAGCAGCACGACAGACTACCAAGAGACCCAGTACTTC	CASSTTDYQETQYF
.	15	.	TRBV6-1	TRBJ1-5	TGTGCCAGCAATCCCCAGGGTAGCGGCAATCAGCCCCAGCATTTT	CASNPQGSGNQPQHF
.	15	TRBD1	TRBV5-1	TRBJ1-4	TGCGCCAGCAGCCACGGGACAGGGGGTGGTGAAAAACTGTTTTTT	CASSHGTGGGEKLFF
.	14	.	TRBV28	TRBJ1-1	TGTGCCAGCACGGGGGAGTATTTGAACACTGAAGCTTTCTTT	CASTGEYLNTEAFF
.	14	TRBD1	TRBV2	TRBJ1-1	TGTGCCAGCAAGGGGGACAGGATGAACACTGAAGCTTTCTTT	CASKGDRMNTEAFF
.	13	.	TRBV6-5	TRBJ1-1	TGTGCCAGCAGACTGATGAGGGACACTGAAGCTTTCTTT	CASRLMRDTEAFF